A single T cell receptor (beta chain) is shown here with its context. Its antigen is unknown. No base-level quality is on record; no much larger clone is a single base apart. This record comes from a study of blood T cell repertoires in COVID-19 (dated by TCRdb to the early 2020s). Describing the broader study: Collaborator samples came from the United States, Italy and Spain and covered acute and convalescent phases of COVID-19. Where available, HLA class I and class II types were obtained from metadata supplied by the sample provider rather than from assay-based typing. A freely available public database, intended as a resource for researchers studying the immune response to SARS-CoV-2, is where the repertoires were released. Samples came from the ongoing ImmuneRACE study (first 160 participants) plus 1,254 subjects from 6 global collaborators. Nearly every sample came with metadata listing a de-identified subject ID, COVID-19 status, age in years and sex. The prospective study material was composed of cDNA or gDNA derived from T cells, B-cell-depleted T cells, or PBMCs. Deeply sampled blood TCRbeta repertoires from subjects exposed to, actively infected with, or recovered from COVID-19 were included in the dataset. Beyond this particular receptor, the publication reports: Clinical and demographic metadata were provided uncurated, with the amount varying by source and participant.

One collaborating source in Seattle enrolled patients while the patients were actively infected and followed the patients over time throughout the course of disease. Whole blood was collected in K2EDTA tubes by collaborating institutions according to the institutions' own protocols. For TCRbeta analysis, collaborator samples were shipped as frozen whole blood, as isolated PBMCs, or as DNA extracted from either sample type. TCRbeta CDR3 regions were amplified from genomic DNA using the immunoSEQ Assay, a bias-controlled multiplex PCR. In the source study's methods: The number of nucleated cells in each sample was estimated from the amplification of reference gene primers within the assay. To quantify the absolute abundance of each unique TCRbeta CDR3 rearrangement, sequence reads were collapsed and filtered. For each sample, productive Simpson clonality was calculated as the square root of Simpson's diversity index across productive rearrangements. What TCRdb holds here is the immuneACCESS table cut down to in-frame rearrangements. Part of the clones is not present; checked against another copy, under half of the missing clones reflect an unresolved V gene, and the others are unexplained. V, J and clone size are those of that table, while D and trimming were read from the DNA. For this sample the table gives 300,000 to 450,000 clones, of which more than 70% were detected only once. Approximately 3% of the sample is in the top ten clones.

This sequence originates from a young woman with COVID-19, enrolled during active disease. Sequencing was performed on peripheral blood.

At the DNA level, the sequence is TGTGCCAGCAGCCTAATGGGGGGCTCCTACAATGAGCAGTTCTTC. Its coded protein is CASSLMGGSYNEQFF. The chain joins TRBV7-9 to TRBJ2-1; TRBD2 is possibly the D segment (6 matching bases). Its CDR3 holds 15 amino acids, cysteine through phenylalanine. Only the CDR3 DNA is retained, 45 bases long and in frame from the first base. The germline V gene encodes CDR1 SEHNR and CDR2 FQNEAQ (reference sequence). A distance of 11 bases separates the germline ends of V and J, which lose 5 bases and 0 bases respectively. The full variable domain, with segments outside the CDR3 supplied by the reference TRBV7-9 and TRBJ2-1 proteins, appears as DTGVSQNPRHKITKRGQNVTFRCDPISEHNRLYWYRQTLGQGPEFLTYFQNEAQLEKSRLLSDRFSAERPKGSFSTLEIQRTEQGDSAMYLCASSLMGGSYNEQFFGPGTRLTVL.